This TCR beta chain was captured in a study of T-cell memory formation after mild COVID-19. Study summary: The study found TCR clusters largely donor specific.

Trimming shortened V by 0 bases and J by 0 bases, and 13 bases separated the two germline ends. Germline V CDR1 and CDR2: LGHNA, YNFKEQ. The CDR3 spans 17 residues. Amplification by 5'RACE using constant-segment primers produced TCR alpha and TCR beta cDNA libraries that carried sample barcodes and UMIs. MiXCR was run by TCRdb on the 5' RACE reads, yielding one entry per CDR3 protein. Of tens of thousands of distinct CDR3 sequences in the sample, around 25% were seen once. Turning to this clonotype: Its specificity is not known.

Study-wide results and caveats: Whether day 37 second-wave clones are SARS-CoV-2-specific was not confirmed. The study found contracting CD4+ clones mainly in CM and EM and contracting CD8+ clones in EMRA.

Sequencing was done on a sample of PBMCs or a T cell subset sorted from them (not recorded which). The origin of this receptor is a man aged 18 to 35 who had mild COVID-19 (a few samples of this study predate the infection). Cell type and time point are not known. This chain uses TRBV4-2 with TRBJ2-3; the D gene is possibly TRBD2 (6 bases). Written as DNA, the CDR3 is TGTGCCAGCAGCCAAGAAAGTAGCCGGGGGAGCACAGATACGCAGTATTTT. Translated, it gives CASSQESSRGSTDTQYF.